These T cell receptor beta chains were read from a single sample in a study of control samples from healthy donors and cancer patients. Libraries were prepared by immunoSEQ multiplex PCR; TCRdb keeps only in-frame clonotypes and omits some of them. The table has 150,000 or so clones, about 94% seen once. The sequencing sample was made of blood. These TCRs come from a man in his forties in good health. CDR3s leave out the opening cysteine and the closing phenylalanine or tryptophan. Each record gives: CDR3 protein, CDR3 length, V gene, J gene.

ASSHGSTNEKLF,12,TRBV18,TRBJ1-4
AWNPTGSNYGYT,12,TRBV30,TRBJ1-2
ATSDNGGEAF,10,TRBV24-1,TRBJ1-1
ASSLAGEDGYT,11,TRBV7-9,TRBJ1-2
ASSPNRGGEKLF,12,TRBV2,TRBJ1-4
ASSPANRGSGANVLT,15,TRBV18,TRBJ2-6
ASSQGTGDTEAF,12,TRBV4-1,TRBJ1-1
AWSPGTGGDEQY,12,TRBV30,TRBJ2-7
ASSESPGGGSNEKLF,15,TRBV6-1,TRBJ1-4
ASSLSNLDTQY,11,TRBV7-9,TRBJ2-3
ASSPGMNTGELF,12,TRBV11-2,TRBJ2-2
ASSQELFYEQY,11,TRBV4-3,TRBJ2-7
ATSDFGQGPDTQY,13,TRBV24-1,TRBJ2-3
ASSPPTSGRADTQY,14,TRBV6-2/TRBV6-3,TRBJ2-3
ASSRDPDTQY,10,TRBV12-3/TRBV12-4,TRBJ2-3
ASSGAYNYGYT,11,TRBV6-6,TRBJ1-2
ASSPRRTGSEGYT,13,TRBV7-3,TRBJ1-2
ASSQEYSNQPQH,12,TRBV18,TRBJ1-5
ASSQGTGADEQY,12,TRBV3-1/TRBV3-2,TRBJ2-7
ASSPRSFNTGELF,13,TRBV6-2/TRBV6-3,TRBJ2-2
ASSPLAGGGSIVGF,14,TRBV7-9,TRBJ2-1
ASSQPRTGSGNTIY,14,TRBV3-1/TRBV3-2,TRBJ1-3
ASSLQGQANYGYT,13,TRBV5-1,TRBJ1-2
ASTGTGGADTQY,12,TRBV2,TRBJ2-3
ATSGSGVVPQH,11,TRBV24-1,TRBJ1-5
ASSYSGGTGELF,12,TRBV5-1,TRBJ2-2
ASSLDGGIYGYT,12,TRBV5-4,TRBJ1-2
ASSPPSREPYEQY,13,TRBV18,TRBJ2-7
ASSLGSLTGLRGYT,14,TRBV11-2,TRBJ1-2
ASSQTGPNEQY,11,TRBV4-1,TRBJ2-7
ASSQGTSGYNEQF,13,TRBV2,TRBJ2-1
ASSLRARVRGYT,12,TRBV28,TRBJ1-2
ASSQSFSGNTIY,12,TRBV3-1/TRBV3-2,TRBJ1-3
ASSDPGTAVYNEQF,14,TRBV19,TRBJ2-1
ASSLIGTGGGEQY,13,TRBV5-5,TRBJ2-7
ASSPPGGSYEQY,12,TRBV28,TRBJ2-7
ASSYGQSNEKLF,12,TRBV6-6,TRBJ1-4
ASSYEGTRTYEQY,13,TRBV6-5,TRBJ2-7
ASGSRSRGSGEQY,13,TRBV12-5,TRBJ2-7
ASGLVRLGMNTEAF,14,TRBV12-5,TRBJ1-1
ASSRGAYEQY,10,TRBV12-3/TRBV12-4,TRBJ2-7
ASSITGTEAF,10,TRBV28,TRBJ1-1
ASSPQEGADDYGYT,14,TRBV18,TRBJ1-2
ASTEGRYGYT,10,TRBV6-5,TRBJ1-2
AWSPSSDAGELF,12,TRBV30,TRBJ2-2
ASSIQGNYGYT,11,TRBV19,TRBJ1-2
ASLDRGWNQPQH,12,TRBV19,TRBJ1-5
ASRHRALGTEAF,12,TRBV2,TRBJ1-1